The source of this T cell receptor (beta chain) is a study of identical twins listed by TCRdb under 2016. About the full investigation: TCR alpha and beta repertoires from monozygotic twins, unrelated adults of various ages and cord blood were deep-sequenced to test whether fetal clonotypes persist. To rule out contamination, replicate twin experiments were performed at different times with different library preparation protocols.

The library was produced with 5' RACE. The instrument was an Illumina HiSeq 2000. A universal primer binding site was introduced by template switching, and a unique molecular identifier was present in the final cDNA, enabling accurate counting of TCR cDNA molecules. Specific primers in the conserved constant-segment region were used to synthesize first-strand cDNA for the TCR alpha and beta chains. To control for contamination, every cDNA library was double barcoded, receiving both a SMART-Mk sample barcode and Illumina barcodes. TruSeq adapter sequences and Illumina sample barcodes were added in two successive PCR steps. The Illumina HiSeq platform was used with custom primers to sequence TCR alpha and beta cDNA libraries. Per the original workflow: MiGEC was used to process raw reads and extract unique molecular identifiers, and MiXCR was used to find CDR3 positions. Recombination models were inferred per individual with the repgenHMM and IGoR tools using an EM algorithm. The analysis of shared clonotypes was done with the tcR package in R, with sharing normalized by the product of cloneset sizes. Out-of-frame nonproductive sequences were analyzed to study raw recombination free of thymic and clonal selection effects. Starting from the raw public reads, TCRdb applied fastp trimming at Q25, assembled clones with MiXCR and retained in-frame beta chains. Entries are consolidated by CDR3 protein sequence, retaining the most common genes and DNA. TCRdb assigned the V and J calls; the authors' analysis was not used. A total of about 18,000 distinct CDR3 sequences appear in this sample, roughly 63% of them only once. Almost 6% of the sample belongs to the ten largest clones.

Only healthy Caucasian donors were included. Three pairs of female monozygotic twins, all aged about 18 to 29 years, were included in the twin cohort. Miltenyi CD45RO+ enrichment and human naive T-cell isolation kits were used to isolate memory (CD45RO+) and naive T cells from PBMC. Broad study findings and their caveats: Invariant T cells such as MAIT and iNKT could partly confound zero-insertion analyses, although diverse VJ usage argued against such confounding for most clonotypes. Because the same donors could not be followed over many years, conclusions were based on cross-sectional statistical analysis. Abundant cord blood beta clonotypes had fewer insertions, young adult naive repertoires showed a similar but weaker trend, and memory repertoires showed no such trend. Recombination models systematically underestimated out-of-frame TCR alpha sharing in monozygotic twins but agreed with sharing between unrelated individuals. Compared with coincidental sharing between unrelated individuals, out-of-frame TCR alpha sequences shared between twins showed an excess of sequences with low generation probability. Excess twin sharing in beta out-of-frame sequences was weaker because fewer shared sequences lowered the signal-to-noise ratio.

A few counts support this clonotype. Its antigen remains unidentified. Base qualities are missing; no much larger clone stands one base away. Between the V and J ends, shortened by 8 bases and 3 bases respectively, the junction contains 22 bases. The CDR3 numbers 16 residues from cysteine through phenylalanine. Only the CDR3 DNA is retained, 48 bases long and in frame from the first base. In the germline V gene, CDR1 corresponds to LGHNA and CDR2 to YSLEER. The V gene is TRBV4-3 and the J gene is TRBJ1-1, with the D gene too uncertain to name. The source of this sequence is a woman aged 18-30 years in good health. This table probably holds off-target reads from a library built for another chain. Sequenced material: memory (CD45RO+) T cells sorted from blood. Per the publication, the cell subset or site label means: CD45RO+ enriched T cells. Here is the DNA: TGCGCCAGCGCCCGAAGAGGGTTGGCCGAGTACACTGAAGCTTTCTTT. It translates as CASARRGLAEYTEAFF.